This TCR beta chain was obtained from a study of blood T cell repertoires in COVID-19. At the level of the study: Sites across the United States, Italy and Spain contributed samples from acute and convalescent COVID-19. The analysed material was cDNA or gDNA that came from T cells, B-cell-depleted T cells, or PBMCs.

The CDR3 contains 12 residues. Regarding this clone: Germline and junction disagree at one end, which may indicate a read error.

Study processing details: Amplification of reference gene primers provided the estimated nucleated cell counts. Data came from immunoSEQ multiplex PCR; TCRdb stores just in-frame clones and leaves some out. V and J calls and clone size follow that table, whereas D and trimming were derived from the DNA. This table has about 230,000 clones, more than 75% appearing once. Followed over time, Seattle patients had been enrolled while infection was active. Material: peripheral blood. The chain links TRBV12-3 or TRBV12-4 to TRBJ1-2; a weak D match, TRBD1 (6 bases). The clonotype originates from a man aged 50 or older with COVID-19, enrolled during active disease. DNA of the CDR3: TGTGCCAGCAGTTTAAGCGGCCAACAGGGCTTCTTC. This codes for CASSLSGQQGFF.